This T cell receptor beta chain was identified in a study of cytomegalovirus exposure and HLA in healthy donors. PCR primers comprised 60 Vbeta and 13 Jbeta primers. Produced via immunoSEQ multiplex PCR; TCRdb's table is partial and in-frame only. The sample lists some 130,000 clones; more than 70% were seen once. About this clone: The antigen remains undetermined.

Whole-study findings and limits: Both high specificity and high sensitivity reportedly marked the classifier's diagnosis of cytomegalovirus status. The likely explanation for a cluster of highly shared sequence variants was sequencing artifact. Cytomegalovirus-associated TCR beta chains were listed, numbering 164.

CDR1 SGHRS and CDR2 YFSETQ come from the germline V gene. V was pared by 4 bases and J by 4 bases, with 5 bases of the junction left unmatched. CDR3 length: 14 amino acids. All the people who gave samples were healthy bone marrow donors. This sequence originates from a man younger than 45 in good health and CMV-seronegative. The specimen sequenced was PBMCs. J is TRBJ1-1 and V is TRBV5-1; 9 bases fit TRBD1. The CDR3 DNA reads TGCGCCAGCAGCGGAGGGACAGGGATCACTGAAGCTTTCTTT. Its protein is CASSGGTGITEAFF.